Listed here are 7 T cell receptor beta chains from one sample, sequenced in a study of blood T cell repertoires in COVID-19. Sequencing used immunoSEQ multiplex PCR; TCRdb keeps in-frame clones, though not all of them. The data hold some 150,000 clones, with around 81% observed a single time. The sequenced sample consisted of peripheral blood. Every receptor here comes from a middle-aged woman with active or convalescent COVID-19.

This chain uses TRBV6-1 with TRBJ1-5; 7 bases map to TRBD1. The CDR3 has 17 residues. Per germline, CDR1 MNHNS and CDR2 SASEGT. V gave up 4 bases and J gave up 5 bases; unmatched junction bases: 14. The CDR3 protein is CASSAPAPRGEDQPQHF. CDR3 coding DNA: TGTGCCAGCAGTGCCCCGGCCCCCAGGGGGGAGGATCAGCCCCAGCATTTT.

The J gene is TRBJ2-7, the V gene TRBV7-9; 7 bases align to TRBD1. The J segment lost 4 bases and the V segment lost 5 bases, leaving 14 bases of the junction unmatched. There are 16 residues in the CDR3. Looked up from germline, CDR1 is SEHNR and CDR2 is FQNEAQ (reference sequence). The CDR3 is CASSPRTGRTYYEQYF. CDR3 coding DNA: TGTGCCAGCAGCCCCAGGACAGGACGAACCTATTACGAGCAGTACTTC. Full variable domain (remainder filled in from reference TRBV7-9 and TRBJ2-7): DTGVSQNPRHKITKRGQNVTFRCDPISEHNRLYWYRQTLGQGPEFLTYFQNEAQLEKSRLLSDRFSAERPKGSFSTLEIQRTEQGDSAMYLCASSPRTGRTYYEQYFGPGTRLTVT.

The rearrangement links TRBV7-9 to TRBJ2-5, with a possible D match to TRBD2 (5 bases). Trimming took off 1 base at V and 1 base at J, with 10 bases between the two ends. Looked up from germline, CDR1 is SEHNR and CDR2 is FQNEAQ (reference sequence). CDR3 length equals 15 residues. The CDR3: CASSLVGSAQETQYF. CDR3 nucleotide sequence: TGTGCCAGCAGCTTAGTAGGTAGCGCCCAAGAGACCCAGTACTTC.

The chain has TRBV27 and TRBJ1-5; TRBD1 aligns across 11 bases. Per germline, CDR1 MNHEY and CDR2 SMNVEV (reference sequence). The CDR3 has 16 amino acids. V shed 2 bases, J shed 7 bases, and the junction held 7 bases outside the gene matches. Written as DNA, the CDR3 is TGTGCCAGCAGTTTAACGGGACAGGGGGTGGGACAGCCCCAGCATTTT. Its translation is CASSLTGQGVGQPQHF.

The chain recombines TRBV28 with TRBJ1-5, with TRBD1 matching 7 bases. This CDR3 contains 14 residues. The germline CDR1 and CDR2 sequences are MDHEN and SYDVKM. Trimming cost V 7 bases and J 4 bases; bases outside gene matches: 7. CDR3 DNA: TGTGCCAGCAATCGACAGGGAGGAAATCAGCCCCAGCATTTT. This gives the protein CASNRQGGNQPQHF.

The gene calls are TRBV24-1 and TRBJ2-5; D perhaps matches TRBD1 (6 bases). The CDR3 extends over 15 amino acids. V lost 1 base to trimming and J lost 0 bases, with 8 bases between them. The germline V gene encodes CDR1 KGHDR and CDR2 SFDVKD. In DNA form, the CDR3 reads TGTGCCACCAGTGATTTCCGGGACAACCAAGAGACCCAGTACTTC. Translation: CATSDFRDNQETQYF.

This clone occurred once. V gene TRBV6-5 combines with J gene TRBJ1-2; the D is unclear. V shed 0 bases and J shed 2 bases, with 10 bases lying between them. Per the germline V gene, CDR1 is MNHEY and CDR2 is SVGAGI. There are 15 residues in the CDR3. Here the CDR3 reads CASSYSRRGNYGYTF. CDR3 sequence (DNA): TGTGCCAGCAGTTACTCTCGCCGGGGAAACTATGGCTACACCTTC.